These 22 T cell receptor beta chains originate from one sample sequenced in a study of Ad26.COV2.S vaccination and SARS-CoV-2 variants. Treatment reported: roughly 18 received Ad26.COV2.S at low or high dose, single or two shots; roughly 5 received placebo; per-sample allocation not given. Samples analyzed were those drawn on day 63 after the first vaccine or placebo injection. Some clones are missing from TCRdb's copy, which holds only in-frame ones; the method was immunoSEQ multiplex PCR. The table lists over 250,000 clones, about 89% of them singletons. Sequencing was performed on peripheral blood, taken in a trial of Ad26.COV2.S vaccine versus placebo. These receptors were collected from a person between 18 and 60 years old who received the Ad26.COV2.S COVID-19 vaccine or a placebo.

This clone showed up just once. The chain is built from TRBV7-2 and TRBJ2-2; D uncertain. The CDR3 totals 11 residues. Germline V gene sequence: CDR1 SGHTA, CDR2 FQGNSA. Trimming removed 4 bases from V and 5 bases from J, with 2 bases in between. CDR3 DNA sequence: TGTGCCAGCAGCTCGACCGGGGAGCTGTTTTTT. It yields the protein CASSSTGELFF.

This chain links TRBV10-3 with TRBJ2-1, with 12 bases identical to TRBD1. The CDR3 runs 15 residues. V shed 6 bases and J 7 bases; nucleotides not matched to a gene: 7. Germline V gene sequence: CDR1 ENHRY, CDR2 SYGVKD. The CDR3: CAIRGDRGPRNEQFF. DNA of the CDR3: TGTGCCATCAGAGGGGACAGGGGGCCGCGGAATGAGCAGTTCTTC.

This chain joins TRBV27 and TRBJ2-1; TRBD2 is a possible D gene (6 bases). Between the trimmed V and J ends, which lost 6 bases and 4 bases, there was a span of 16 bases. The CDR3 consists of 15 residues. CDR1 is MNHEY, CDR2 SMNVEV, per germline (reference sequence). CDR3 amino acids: CASSPGGTPYNEQFF. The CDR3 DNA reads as TGTGCCAGCAGCCCGGGCGGGACGCCGTACAATGAGCAGTTCTTC.

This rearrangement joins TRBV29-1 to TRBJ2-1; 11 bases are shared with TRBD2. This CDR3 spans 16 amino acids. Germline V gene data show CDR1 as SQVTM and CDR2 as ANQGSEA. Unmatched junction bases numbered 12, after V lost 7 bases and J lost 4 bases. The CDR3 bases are TGCAGCGCCGGCCCTAGCGGGGGGCCAATTTACAATGAGCAGTTCTTC. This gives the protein CSAGPSGGPIYNEQFF.

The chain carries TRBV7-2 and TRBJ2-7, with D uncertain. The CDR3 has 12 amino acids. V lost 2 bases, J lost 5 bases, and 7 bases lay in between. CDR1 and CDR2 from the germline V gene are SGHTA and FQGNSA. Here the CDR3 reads CASSLKSDEQYF. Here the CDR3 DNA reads TGTGCCAGCAGCTTAAAATCTGACGAGCAGTACTTC.

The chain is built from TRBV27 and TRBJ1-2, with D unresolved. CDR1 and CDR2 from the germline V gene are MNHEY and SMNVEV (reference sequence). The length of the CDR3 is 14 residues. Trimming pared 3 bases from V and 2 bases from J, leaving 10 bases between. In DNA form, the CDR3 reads TGTGCCAGCAGTTTGGCGGGAATCAACTATGGCTACACCTTC. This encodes CASSLAGINYGYTF.

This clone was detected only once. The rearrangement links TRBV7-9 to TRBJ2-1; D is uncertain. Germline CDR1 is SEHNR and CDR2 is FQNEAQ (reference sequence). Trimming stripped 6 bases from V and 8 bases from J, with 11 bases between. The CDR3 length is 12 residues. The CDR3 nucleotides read TGTGCCAGCAGGACGAGTCGAGATGAGCAGTTCTTC. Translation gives CASRTSRDEQFF.

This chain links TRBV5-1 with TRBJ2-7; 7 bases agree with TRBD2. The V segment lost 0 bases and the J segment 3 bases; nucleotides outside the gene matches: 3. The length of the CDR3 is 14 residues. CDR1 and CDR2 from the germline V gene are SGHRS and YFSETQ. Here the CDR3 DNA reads TGCGCCAGCAGCTTGGTCGGGGGGAACTACGAGCAGTACTTC. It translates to CASSLVGGNYEQYF.

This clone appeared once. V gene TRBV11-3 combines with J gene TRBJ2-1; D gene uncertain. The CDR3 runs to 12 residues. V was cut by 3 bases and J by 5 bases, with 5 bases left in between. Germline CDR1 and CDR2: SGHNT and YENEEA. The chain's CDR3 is CASSLQHNEQFF. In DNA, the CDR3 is TGTGCCAGCAGCTTGCAGCACAATGAGCAGTTCTTC.

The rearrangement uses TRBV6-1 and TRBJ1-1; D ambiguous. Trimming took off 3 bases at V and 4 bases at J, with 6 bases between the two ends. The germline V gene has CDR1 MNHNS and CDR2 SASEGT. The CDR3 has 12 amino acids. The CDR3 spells CASSELFTEAFF. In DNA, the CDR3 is TGTGCCAGCAGTGAGTTATTCACTGAAGCTTTCTTT.

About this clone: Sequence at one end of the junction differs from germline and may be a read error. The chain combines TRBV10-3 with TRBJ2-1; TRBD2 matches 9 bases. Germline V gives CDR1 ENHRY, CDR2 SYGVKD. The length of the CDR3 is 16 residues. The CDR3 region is CAISYGGGGRGEEQFF. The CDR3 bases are TGCGCCATCAGCTACGGGGGGGGCGGGAGGGGCGAGGAGCAGTTCTTC.

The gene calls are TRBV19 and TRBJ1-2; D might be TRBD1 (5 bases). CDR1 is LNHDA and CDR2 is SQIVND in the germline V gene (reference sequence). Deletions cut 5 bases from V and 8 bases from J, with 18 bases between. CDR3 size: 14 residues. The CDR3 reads CASSSIIPSGGYTF. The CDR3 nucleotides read TGTGCCAGTAGTTCGATAATACCCTCAGGGGGCTACACCTTC.

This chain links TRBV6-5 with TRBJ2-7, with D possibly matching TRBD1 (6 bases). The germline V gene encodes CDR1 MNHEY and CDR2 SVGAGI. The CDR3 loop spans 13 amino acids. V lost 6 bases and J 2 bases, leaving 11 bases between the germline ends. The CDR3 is CASRDSLTYEQYF. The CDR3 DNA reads TGTGCCAGCAGGGACAGCTTAACCTACGAGCAGTACTTC.

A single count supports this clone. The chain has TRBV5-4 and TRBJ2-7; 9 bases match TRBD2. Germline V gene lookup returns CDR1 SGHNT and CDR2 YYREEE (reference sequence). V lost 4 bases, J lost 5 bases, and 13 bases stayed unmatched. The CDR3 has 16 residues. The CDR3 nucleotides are TGTGCCAGCAGCCAAGAATCGGGCGGGGGGGCTGACGAGCAGTACTTC. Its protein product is CASSQESGGGADEQYF.

CDR3 DNA sequence: TGTGCCAGCAGCCAAGGACAGGGGAGCACAGATACGCAGTATTTT. It specifies CASSQGQGSTDTQYF. The chain uses TRBV3-1 (or the pseudogene TRBV3-2) and TRBJ2-3; 8 nucleotides align to TRBD1. Trimming took 1 base from V and 0 from J; bases not matched to a gene: 0. The CDR3 has 15 amino acids. Looked up from germline, CDR1 is LGHDT and CDR2 is YNNKEL (reference sequence).

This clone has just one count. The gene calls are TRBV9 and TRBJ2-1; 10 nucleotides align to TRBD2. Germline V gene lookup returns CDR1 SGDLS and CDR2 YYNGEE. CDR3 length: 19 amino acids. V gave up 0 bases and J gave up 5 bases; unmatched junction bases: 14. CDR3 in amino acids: CASSVELFGWSGRDNEQFF. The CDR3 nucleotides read TGTGCCAGCAGCGTAGAGTTGTTTGGCTGGAGCGGGAGGGACAATGAGCAGTTCTTC.

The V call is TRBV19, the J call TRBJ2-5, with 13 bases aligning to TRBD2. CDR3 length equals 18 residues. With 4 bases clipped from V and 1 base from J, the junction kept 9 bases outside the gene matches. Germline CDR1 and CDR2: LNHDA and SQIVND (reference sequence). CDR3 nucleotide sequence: TGTGCCAGTAGTACTAAACCGGGACTAGCGGGGCTCCAAGAGACCCAGTACTTC. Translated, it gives CASSTKPGLAGLQETQYF.

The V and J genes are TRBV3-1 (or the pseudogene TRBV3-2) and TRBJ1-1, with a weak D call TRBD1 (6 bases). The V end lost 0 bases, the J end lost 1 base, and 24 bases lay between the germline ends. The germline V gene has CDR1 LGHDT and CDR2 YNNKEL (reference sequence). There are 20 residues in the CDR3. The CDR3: CASSQDSLPLAGTPNTEAFF. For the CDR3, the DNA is TGTGCCAGCAGCCAAGATTCTCTCCCGTTAGCAGGGACACCGAACACTGAAGCTTTCTTT.

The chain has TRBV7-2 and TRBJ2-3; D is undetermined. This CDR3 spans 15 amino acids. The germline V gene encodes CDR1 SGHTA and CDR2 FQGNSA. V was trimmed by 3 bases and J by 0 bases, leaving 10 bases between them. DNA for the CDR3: TGTGCCAGCAGCTTTCGACTCGGGAGCACAGATACGCAGTATTTT. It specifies CASSFRLGSTDTQYF.

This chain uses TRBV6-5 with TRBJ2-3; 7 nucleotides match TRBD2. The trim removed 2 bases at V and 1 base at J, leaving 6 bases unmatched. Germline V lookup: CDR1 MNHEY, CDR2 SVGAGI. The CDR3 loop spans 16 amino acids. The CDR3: CASSYGGSAGTDTQYF. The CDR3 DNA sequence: TGTGCCAGCAGTTACGGCGGGAGCGCTGGCACAGATACGCAGTATTTT.

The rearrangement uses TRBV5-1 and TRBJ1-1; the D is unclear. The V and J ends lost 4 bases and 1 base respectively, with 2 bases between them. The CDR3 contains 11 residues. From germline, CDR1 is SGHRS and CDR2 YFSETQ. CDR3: CASSGNTEAFF. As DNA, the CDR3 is TGCGCCAGCAGCGGGAACACTGAAGCTTTCTTT. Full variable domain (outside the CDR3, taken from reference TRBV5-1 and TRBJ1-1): KAGVTQTPRYLIKTRGQQVTLSCSPISGHRSVSWYQQTPGQGLQFLFEYFSETQRNKGNFPGRFSGRQFSNSRSEMNVSTLELGDSALYLCASSGNTEAFFGQGTRLTVV.

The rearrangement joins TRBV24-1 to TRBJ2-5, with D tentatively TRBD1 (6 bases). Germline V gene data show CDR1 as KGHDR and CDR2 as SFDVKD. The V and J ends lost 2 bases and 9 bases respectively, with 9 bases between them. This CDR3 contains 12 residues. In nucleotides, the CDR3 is TGTGCCACCAGTGATTCCGGACAGTCCCAGTACTTC. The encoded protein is CATSDSGQSQYF.